The rows below give T cell receptor beta chains drawn from one sample of a study of shared clonotypes between healthy human individuals. Assay used: immunoSEQ multiplex PCR; TCRdb lists only in-frame clones, some missing. The repertoire holds 1,400,000 or so clones, with approximately 98.5% as singletons. The sequenced sample was naive CD4+ T cells sorted from blood. These TCRs come from a man aged 25 to 40 in good health. Both conserved end residues are part of each CDR3. The D gene is left open where the match is weak. A clone size is listed for some rows: how often the clone was seen (once, few, many), or a class if it is expanded.

clone_size	v_call	d_call	cdr3_length	j_call	cdr3_nt	cdr3_aa
NA	TRBV18	NA	18	TRBJ2-7	TGTGCCAGCTCACCACTGCCAGGGTTTGGGACACCAACTTACGAGCAGTACTTC	CASSPLPGFGTPTYEQYF
NA	TRBV7-9	TRBD2	16	TRBJ2-7	TGTGCCAGCAGCTTAACTGGGACTAGCGGGAGACACGAGCAGTACTTC	CASSLTGTSGRHEQYF
NA	TRBV10-3	NA	11	TRBJ2-1	TGTGCCATCAGTCGGGCGAATGAGCAGTTCTTC	CAISRANEQFF
NA	TRBV28	NA	18	TRBJ2-1	TGTGCCACGCAGCGGACTGCCTATCCAAAGAGCTCCTACAATGAGCAGTTCTTC	CATQRTAYPKSSYNEQFF
NA	TRBV10-2	NA	17	TRBJ2-5	TGCGCCAGCAGAGCACCCCCCCAGGGGACCTTCCAAGAGACCCAGTACTTC	CASRAPPQGTFQETQYF
NA	TRBV6-5	NA	14	TRBJ1-1	TGTGCCAGCAACGAAAAAGGACATAACACTGAAGCTTTCTTT	CASNEKGHNTEAFF
NA	TRBV18	TRBD2	18	TRBJ2-1	TGTGCCAGCTCACCAATGAGTAAGGTAGCGGGAGGGAGTAATGAGCAGTTCTTC	CASSPMSKVAGGSNEQFF
NA	TRBV27	NA	13	TRBJ1-2	TGTGCCAGCAGTTTGGCAGGGTCATACGGCTACACCTTC	CASSLAGSYGYTF
NA	TRBV7-2	NA	9	TRBJ2-1	TGTGCCAGCAGCTTAACCCCGTTCTTC	CASSLTPFF
NA	TRBV6-6	NA	13	TRBJ1-5	TGTGCCAGCAGTTCAGGCGGTAATCAGCCCCAGCATTTT	CASSSGGNQPQHF
NA	TRBV27	TRBD2	18	TRBJ2-7	TGTGCCAGCAGTTTATACCCCCTCCTGGCTAGCGGGAGCTACGAGCAGTACTTC	CASSLYPLLASGSYEQYF
NA	TRBV30	TRBD1	12	TRBJ1-1	TGTGCCTGGAGGACAGGGAGCGCTGAAGCTTTCTTT	CAWRTGSAEAFF
NA	TRBV9	TRBD2	18	TRBJ2-3	TGTGCCAGCAGCGTAGGACTAGCTAGCGGTAGACACACAGATACGCAGTATTTT	CASSVGLASGRHTDTQYF
NA	TRBV9	NA	15	TRBJ2-7	TGTGCCAGCTCAATTGGGGGGAGAGCCTCCCACGAGCAGTACTTC	CASSIGGRASHEQYF
NA	TRBV6-6	NA	14	TRBJ2-1	TGTGCCAGCGTAAGGCTAGATTTCTACAATGAGCAGTTCTTC	CASVRLDFYNEQFF
NA	TRBV6-5	TRBD1	13	TRBJ2-7	TGTGCCAGCGGACAGGGGGCCCTCTACGAGCAGTACTTC	CASGQGALYEQYF
NA	TRBV6-4	NA	13	TRBJ1-5	TGTGCCAGCAGCAACGGGGGCAATCAGCCCCAGCATTTT	CASSNGGNQPQHF
NA	TRBV11-2	TRBD2	15	TRBJ2-1	TGTGCCAGCAGCCCCGGGACTAGCGGGAGCAGCGAGCAGTTCTTC	CASSPGTSGSSEQFF
NA	TRBV5-1	TRBD1	14	TRBJ2-7	TGCGCCAGCAGCCACGGACAGGGCGTCGACGAGCAGTACTTC	CASSHGQGVDEQYF
NA	TRBV5-1	TRBD1	13	TRBJ2-7	TGCGCCAGCAGCTTGGCAGGGGGAAACGAGCAGTACTTC	CASSLAGGNEQYF
NA	TRBV19	TRBD2	15	TRBJ2-5	TGTGCCAGTAGTAAGGTTTCGGGAGGCCCCGGGGCCCAGTACTTC	CASSKVSGGPGAQYF
once	TRBV28	NA	12	TRBJ2-5	TGTGCCAGCGGAAACCAAAGGGAGACCCAGTACTTC	CASGNQRETQYF
NA	TRBV2	NA	11	TRBJ2-7	TGTGCCAGCAAGGGAGTCTTCGAGCAGTACTTC	CASKGVFEQYF
once	TRBV7-3	TRBD2	15	TRBJ2-2	TGTGCCAGCAGCTTGGAAAGCGGGAGGGCCGAGGAGCTGTTTTTT	CASSLESGRAEELFF
NA	TRBV19	TRBD1	17	TRBJ1-2	TGTGCCAGTAGTATAGATGGAGGGACAGCAAGTTTATATGGCTACACCTTC	CASSIDGGTASLYGYTF
NA	TRBV6-1	NA	15	TRBJ2-7	TGTGCCAGCAGTGAACGTGACAGTGGACCCTACGAGCAGTACTTC	CASSERDSGPYEQYF
NA	TRBV27	NA	14	TRBJ2-5	TGTGCCAGCAGTTTCCAGGGAATACAAGAGACCCAGTACTTC	CASSFQGIQETQYF
NA	TRBV5-1	TRBD1	16	TRBJ1-2	TGCGCCAGCAGAGGACGGGACAGGATTTCAACCGATGGCTACACCTTC	CASRGRDRISTDGYTF
NA	TRBV2	NA	13	TRBJ1-5	TGTGCCACCGCACAGGGCCCCCATCAGCCCCAGCATTTT	CATAQGPHQPQHF
NA	TRBV6-6	NA	12	TRBJ2-7	TGTGCCAGCGCCCGATGGGAAGGGGAGCAGTACTTC	CASARWEGEQYF
NA	TRBV11-3	NA	17	TRBJ2-2	TGTGCCAGCAGCTTGTCTCTGGGTCTTTTCGGCACCGGGGAGCTGTTTTTT	CASSLSLGLFGTGELFF
NA	TRBV5-1	NA	13	TRBJ2-3	TGCGCCAGCAGCTTGGACACCACCCCTACGCAGTATTTT	CASSLDTTPTQYF
NA	TRBV4-3	TRBD1	16	TRBJ2-1	TGCGCCAGCAGCCAAGCCGGGACAGGCCTGGGAAATGAGCAGTTCTTC	CASSQAGTGLGNEQFF
NA	TRBV7-9	NA	15	TRBJ1-1	TGTGCCAGCAGCTCCCTCGTGGGAGCCAACACTGAAGCTTTCTTT	CASSSLVGANTEAFF
NA	TRBV5-1	TRBD1	14	TRBJ2-3	TGCGCCAGCAACCCGGGACAGGGCGCAGATACGCAGTATTTT	CASNPGQGADTQYF
NA	TRBV5-1	NA	13	TRBJ2-1	TGCGCCAGCATGTACGGGATGGGGAATGAGCAGTTCTTC	CASMYGMGNEQFF
NA	TRBV5-1	NA	15	TRBJ2-3	TGCGCCAGCACTACAGGGCCGAAACGCACAGATACGCAGTATTTT	CASTTGPKRTDTQYF
once	TRBV25-1	NA	13	TRBJ1-2	TGTGCCAGCAGTGCGGGACGGACGTATGGCTACACCTTC	CASSAGRTYGYTF
NA	TRBV5-1	NA	13	TRBJ1-1	TGCGCCAGCAGCAGGGGACAGAACACTGAAGCTTTCTTT	CASSRGQNTEAFF
NA	TRBV28	NA	12	TRBJ1-1	TGTGCCAGCAAACCATTGGGCACTGAAGCTTTCTTT	CASKPLGTEAFF
NA	TRBV5-6	NA	14	TRBJ1-5	TGTGCCAGCAGCAAGGGACGGAACAATCAGCCCCAGCATTTT	CASSKGRNNQPQHF
NA	TRBV7-9	TRBD2	16	TRBJ2-1	TGTGCCAGCAGCCGTTGGGCTAGCGGGAGGGTATATGAGCAGTTCTTC	CASSRWASGRVYEQFF
NA	TRBV5-1	TRBD1	15	TRBJ2-5	TGCGCCAGCAGTATGCAGACAGGGGGCGTGGAGACCCAGTACTTC	CASSMQTGGVETQYF
NA	TRBV7-6	NA	13	TRBJ2-1	TGTGCCAGCAGCGCCCGGGTTGACAATGAGCAGTTCTTC	CASSARVDNEQFF
NA	TRBV27	NA	16	TRBJ2-7	TGTGCCAGCAGTGAAAAACGGACAGTTGGATCCTACGAGCAGTACTTC	CASSEKRTVGSYEQYF
NA	TRBV18	NA	14	TRBJ2-1	TGTGCCAGCTCACTTACTACGAGGGACAATGAGCAGTTCTTC	CASSLTTRDNEQFF
NA	TRBV29-1	NA	15	TRBJ2-2	TGCAGCGTTGAAGGTGTGGGGGGCCGCACCGGGGAGCTGTTTTTT	CSVEGVGGRTGELFF